This TCR beta chain is from a study of molecular identifiers for immune sequencing clone quantification. As concerns this clonotype: This may stem from a read error, because a much larger clone lies one nucleotide away.

TCRdb independently ran MiXCR on the PCR reads; one entry per CDR3 protein. The sample carries around 460,000 distinct CDR3 sequences, around 23% recorded once. V lost 5 bases, J lost 3 bases, and 12 bases lay in between. The CDR3 totals 14 residues. Germline CDR1 is MNHEY and CDR2 is SVGEGT. This receptor was obtained from a human donor in good health. Some libraries in this study had Jurkat cell RNA spiked in. This chain joins TRBV6-2 or TRBV6-3 and TRBJ2-3; D gene ambiguous. Specimen: naive CD8+ T cells from blood, with Jurkat cell RNA spiked in. Subset here: FACS-sorted CD8+CD4-CCR7+CD45RA+ naive T cells. The CDR3 sequence is CASSHTDLTDTQYF. CDR3 nucleotide sequence: TGTGCCAGCAGTCATACCGACTTGACAGATACGCAGTATTTT.